This paragraph reports one T cell receptor (beta chain). Under the authors' procedure: Estimation of nucleated cell counts relied on the amplification of reference gene primers. Here immunoSEQ multiplex PCR was the method, and the copy in TCRdb shows in-frame clones only, minus some. V and J calls and clone size are copied from that table; D and trimming were computed from the DNA. The sample has fewer than 300,000 clones; approximately 90% are singletons. The record originates from a study of blood T cell repertoires in COVID-19. Sequencing input: peripheral blood. This TCR derives from a woman aged 45 to 65 with COVID-19, enrolled during active disease.

The DNA for the CDR3 is TGTGCCAGCAACCGGGACTCGAGCTCCTACGAGCAGTACTTC. Its translation is CASNRDSSSYEQYF. J is TRBJ2-7 and V is TRBV6-5, with D possibly being TRBD2 (6 bases). V was pared by 7 bases and J by 0 bases, with 13 bases between. Per the germline V gene, CDR1 is MNHEY and CDR2 is SVGAGI. The CDR3 contains 14 residues.